These 21 T cell receptor beta chains were all obtained from the same sample, sequenced in a study of blood T cell repertoires in COVID-19. This table comes from immunoSEQ multiplex PCR, and its TCRdb copy is limited to in-frame clones, with some not included. The sample yields about 410,000 clones, around 90% seen once. The sequenced material came from PBMCs or T cells enriched from blood (not recorded which). These receptors all come from a man aged 18 to 35 who had recovered from COVID-19.

The chain links TRBV12-3 or TRBV12-4 to TRBJ1-5; no firm D call. V lost 5 bases and J lost 6, with 8 bases in between. The CDR3 has 12 amino acids. Written as DNA, the CDR3 is TGTGCCAGCAGTCCCGAGGGTCAGCCCCAGCATTTT. This sequence encodes CASSPEGQPQHF.

This sequence joins TRBV6-5 and TRBJ1-6; a weak D match, TRBD1 (5 bases). Germline lookup yields CDR1 MNHEY and CDR2 SVGAGI. The ends were cut back, 8 bases at V and 7 bases at J, with 18 bases in the middle. The CDR3 is made up of 15 amino acids. CDR3 nucleotides: TGTGCCAGCTCGTTTACAGGTCCCGGGAATTCACCCCTCCACTTT. Translation gives CASSFTGPGNSPLHF.

The chain uses TRBV18 and TRBJ1-1; tentative D call: TRBD1 (6 bases). V was pared by 1 base and J by 3 bases, with 12 bases between. This CDR3 is 15 amino acids long. Germline CDR1 KGHSH, CDR2 LQKENI. The CDR3 bases are TGTGCCAGCTCACCACAGGGGGAAAGGTACACTGAAGCTTTCTTT. Its translation is CASSPQGERYTEAFF.

The chain has TRBV6-5 and TRBJ1-1, with D possibly TRBD1 on 6 matching bases. The germline V and J ends were trimmed by 2 bases and 9 bases, with 10 bases remaining between them. The length of the CDR3 is 12 residues. Germline loops: CDR1 MNHEY, CDR2 SVGAGI. CDR3: CASSYRGIQAFF. CDR3 nucleotide sequence: TGTGCCAGCAGTTACAGGGGGATTCAAGCTTTCTTT.

The rearrangement joins TRBV6-5 to TRBJ1-1, with 8 bases that match TRBD1. The junction had 4 bases not matched to a gene; V was cut back by 5 bases and J by 2 bases. The CDR3 has 14 amino acids. Germline assignment: CDR1 MNHEY and CDR2 SVGAGI. CDR3: CASSRDRGNTEAFF. CDR3 bases: TGTGCCAGCAGTCGTGACAGGGGAAACACTGAAGCTTTCTTT.

A note on this clone: The sample has other DNA sequences that encode this CDR3 too. DNA for the CDR3: TGTGCCAGCAGCCTCAGGGGGGAGCAGTACTTC. This translates into CASSLRGEQYF. The J gene is TRBJ2-7, the V gene TRBV28; TRBD1 aligns across 7 bases. This CDR3 region has 11 residues. Losses at the gene ends were 6 bases for V and 7 bases for J; bases not matched to a gene: 3. CDR1 is MDHEN and CDR2 is SYDVKM in the germline V gene.

The chain employs TRBV6-1 and TRBJ1-4; D is unresolved. In germline, CDR1 is MNHNS, CDR2 SASEGT. This CDR3 contains 16 residues. Trimming removed 4 bases at V and 0 bases at J, with 12 bases between. The CDR3 region has the DNA TGTGCCAGCAGTGGGGAGGTTCGGGCAACTAATGAAAAACTGTTTTTT. Residues: CASSGEVRATNEKLFF.

The CDR3 here is CASSSTGTSGSNEQYF. CDR3 in DNA: TGTGCCAGCAGCTCGACCGGGACTAGCGGGAGTAACGAGCAGTACTTC. V usage is TRBV7-9 and J usage is TRBJ2-7, with TRBD2 identical over 14 bases. CDR3 size: 16 residues. Germline V gene data show CDR1 as SEHNR and CDR2 as FQNEAQ (reference sequence). The junction had 7 bases not matched to a gene; V was cut back by 4 bases and J by 5 bases.

The rearrangement uses TRBV5-5 and TRBJ1-4, with D tentatively TRBD1 (6 bases). From germline, CDR1 is SGHKS and CDR2 YYEKEE (reference sequence). The CDR3 extends over 16 amino acids. Trimming removed 0 bases at V and 8 bases at J, with 17 bases between. For the CDR3, the DNA is TGTGCCAGCAGCTTGGGATTTACAGGGTTGGGGGAAAAACTGTTTTTT. Encoded protein: CASSLGFTGLGEKLFF.

This chain uses TRBV4-1 with TRBJ1-5, with D hard to call. Germline CDR1 MGHRA, CDR2 YSYEKL. Trimming removed 2 bases from V and 5 bases from J, with 7 bases in between. This CDR3 has 13 amino acids. CDR3 coding DNA: TGCGCCAGCAGCCAATCCCCCTATCAGCCCCAGCATTTT. As protein: CASSQSPYQPQHF.

The V gene is TRBV5-5, the J gene TRBJ2-1; D is uncertain. Trimming took off 1 base at V and 6 bases at J, with 5 bases between the two ends. This CDR3 has 12 amino acids. The V gene's germline CDR1 is SGHKS and CDR2 YYEKEE (reference sequence). CDR3 DNA sequence: TGTGCCAGCAGCTTGTATTTCAATGAGCAGTTCTTC. It specifies CASSLYFNEQFF.

The CDR3 reads CASSRTGYTQYF. The CDR3 coding sequence is TGTGCCAGCAGTAGAACGGGATATACGCAGTATTTT. The chain links TRBV2 to TRBJ2-3; possibly TRBD2 for D (5 bases). Germline V gives CDR1 SNHLY, CDR2 FYNNEI. The CDR3 loop spans 12 amino acids. Trimming cost V 5 bases and J 7 bases, with 10 bases left between them.

The gene calls are TRBV19 and TRBJ1-1; possible D gene TRBD1, 6 bases. Per the germline V gene, CDR1 is LNHDA and CDR2 is SQIVND (reference sequence). The CDR3 length is 13 residues. Deletions cut 4 bases from V and 6 bases from J, with 12 bases between. The CDR3, as DNA: TGTGCCAGTAGTACGTCAGGGGTCTCTGAAGCTTTCTTT. The encoded protein is CASSTSGVSEAFF.

V gene TRBV15 combines with J gene TRBJ1-1; TRBD1 is a possible D gene (5 bases). The CDR3 loop spans 14 amino acids. The V gene lost 0 bases and the J gene lost 8 bases, with 13 bases spanning the gap. Germline V lookup: CDR1 LNHNV, CDR2 YYDKDF (reference sequence). The CDR3 DNA reads TGTGCCACCAGCAGAGACCTAAAGGGGATAGAAGCTTTCTTT. Translating gives CATSRDLKGIEAFF.

This clone occurred once. This rearrangement joins TRBV3-1 (or the pseudogene TRBV3-2) to TRBJ1-1; D gene unclear. The CDR3 is 15 residues long. CDR1 and CDR2 (germline): LGHDT, YNNKEL (reference sequence). V was trimmed by 2 bases and J by 0 bases, leaving 10 bases between them. CDR3 nucleotide sequence: TGTGCCAGCAGCCAACTTACGTACATGAACACTGAAGCTTTCTTT. Translation: CASSQLTYMNTEAFF.

The chain carries TRBV7-2 and TRBJ1-3; possibly TRBD1 for D (5 bases). Trimming shortened V by 5 bases and J by 4 bases, and 21 bases separated the two germline ends. The germline V gene has CDR1 SGHTA and CDR2 FQGNSA. This CDR3 is 17 amino acids long. The CDR3 DNA sequence: TGTGCCAGCAGCAAGACCGGACATTTAGGTTTAGGAAACACCATATATTTT. Its translation: CASSKTGHLGLGNTIYF.

The chain couples TRBV28 to TRBJ1-2; possibly TRBD1 for D (5 bases). The length of the CDR3 is 13 residues. Germline values: CDR1 MDHEN, CDR2 SYDVKM. Deletions cut 6 bases from V and 1 base from J, with 9 bases between. CDR3 protein: CASSPTVNYGYTF. Here the CDR3 DNA reads TGTGCCAGCAGCCCGACAGTTAACTATGGCTACACCTTC.

Worth noting for this clone: Other DNA sequences within the sample encode an identical CDR3. J is TRBJ2-7 and V is TRBV6-1; no definite D call. V lost 2 bases and J 4 bases, leaving 6 bases between the germline ends. Germline assignment: CDR1 MNHNS and CDR2 SASEGT. This CDR3 is built from 12 residues. CDR3 amino acids: CASSESRYEQYF. The CDR3 bases are TGTGCCAGCAGTGAATCCCGGTACGAGCAGTACTTC.

This clone was recorded once. The CDR3 spells CASSPPSARETQYF. The CDR3 nucleotides are TGTGCCAGCAGTCCTCCCTCCGCTCGGGAGACCCAGTACTTC. J is TRBJ2-5 and V is TRBV28; unclear D gene. Germline V gives CDR1 MDHEN, CDR2 SYDVKM. Trimming stripped 5 bases from V and 5 bases from J, with 15 bases between. The CDR3 loop spans 14 amino acids.

This clone was detected only once. The gene calls are TRBV9 and TRBJ2-3; weak D call: TRBD2 (7 bases). The V end was cut by 3 bases, the J end by 5 bases, with 13 bases between. The CDR3 is 14 residues long. Germline CDR1 reads SGDLS; CDR2 reads YYNGEE. The CDR3: CASSGGLAVDTQYF. The CDR3 nucleotides are TGTGCCAGCAGCGGGGGGCTAGCGGTAGATACGCAGTATTTT.

CDR3 coding DNA: TGTGCCAGCAGCGTAGGCCCCTTGGCTAGCACCCACGAGCAGTACTTC. As protein: CASSVGPLASTHEQYF. This chain connects TRBV9 to TRBJ2-7, with D perhaps matching TRBD2 (5 bases). V was cut by 0 bases and J by 5 bases, with 18 bases left in between. The germline CDR1 and CDR2 sequences are SGDLS and YYNGEE. The CDR3 has 16 amino acids.